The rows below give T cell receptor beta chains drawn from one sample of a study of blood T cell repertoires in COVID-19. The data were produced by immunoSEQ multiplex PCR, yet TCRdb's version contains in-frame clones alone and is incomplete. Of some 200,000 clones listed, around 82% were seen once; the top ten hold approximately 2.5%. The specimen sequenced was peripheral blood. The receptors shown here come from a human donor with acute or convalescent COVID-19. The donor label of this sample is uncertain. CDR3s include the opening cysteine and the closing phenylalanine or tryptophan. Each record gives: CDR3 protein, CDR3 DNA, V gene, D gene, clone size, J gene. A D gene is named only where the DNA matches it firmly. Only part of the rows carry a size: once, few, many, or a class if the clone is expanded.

CDR3 protein: CASRRAGLAATDTQYF
CDR3 DNA: TGTGCCAGCAGACGGGCGGGACTAGCGGCGACAGATACGCAGTATTTT
V gene: TRBV27
D gene: TRBD2
clone size: -
J gene: TRBJ2-3

CDR3 protein: CASSFSGTSGREEQFF
CDR3 DNA: TGTGCCAGCAGCTTCTCCGGGACTAGCGGGAGAGAGGAGCAGTTCTTC
V gene: TRBV7-9
D gene: TRBD2
clone size: few
J gene: TRBJ2-1

CDR3 protein: CASSTLGGNTEAFF
CDR3 DNA: TGTGCCAGTAGTACCTTGGGGGGGAACACTGAAGCTTTCTTT
V gene: TRBV19
D gene: -
clone size: few
J gene: TRBJ1-1

CDR3 protein: CASRQSPVNGYTF
CDR3 DNA: TGTGCCAGCAGGCAATCCCCGGTTAATGGCTACACCTTC
V gene: TRBV5-6
D gene: -
clone size: -
J gene: TRBJ1-2

CDR3 protein: CASSATSGGAETQYF
CDR3 DNA: TGTGCCAGCAGCGCTACTAGCGGGGGGGCAGAGACCCAGTACTTC
V gene: TRBV9
D gene: TRBD2
clone size: -
J gene: TRBJ2-5

CDR3 protein: CASSWATSGNQPQHF
CDR3 DNA: TGTGCCAGCAGTTGGGCCACAAGTGGCAATCAGCCCCAGCATTTT
V gene: TRBV6-5
D gene: -
clone size: -
J gene: TRBJ1-5

CDR3 protein: CAISESGAGGSGNEQFF
CDR3 DNA: TGTGCCATCAGTGAGTCGGGAGCGGGAGGTTCGGGCAATGAGCAGTTCTTC
V gene: TRBV10-3
D gene: TRBD2
clone size: -
J gene: TRBJ2-1

CDR3 protein: CASSLLDEQYF
CDR3 DNA: TGTGCCAGCAGCCTATTGGACGAGCAGTACTTC
V gene: TRBV6-6
D gene: -
clone size: -
J gene: TRBJ2-7

CDR3 protein: CASSDFGWRGAFF
CDR3 DNA: TGTGCCAGCAGTGATTTCGGGTGGAGGGGAGCTTTCTTT
V gene: TRBV25-1
D gene: -
clone size: -
J gene: TRBJ1-1

CDR3 protein: CASSIDRTGRLLFF
CDR3 DNA: TGTGCCAGTAGTATAGATAGGACAGGCCGTTTACTGTTTTTT
V gene: TRBV19
D gene: TRBD1
clone size: -
J gene: TRBJ1-4

CDR3 protein: CAWIWGFRTGDVFF
CDR3 DNA: TGTGCCTGGATCTGGGGCTTTCGTACTGGTGATGTTTTCTTT
V gene: TRBV30
D gene: -
clone size: -
J gene: TRBJ1-1

CDR3 protein: CASSLGTGAGESETQYF
CDR3 DNA: TGCGCCAGCAGCTTGGGCACAGGCGCCGGAGAATCGGAGACCCAGTACTTC
V gene: TRBV5-1
D gene: -
clone size: once
J gene: TRBJ2-5

CDR3 protein: CASTAYNEQFF
CDR3 DNA: TGTGCCAGCACGGCCTACAATGAGCAGTTCTTC
V gene: TRBV2
D gene: -
clone size: -
J gene: TRBJ2-1

CDR3 protein: CASSIQTRNTGELFF
CDR3 DNA: TGTGCCAGTAGTATACAGACAAGGAACACCGGGGAGCTGTTTTTT
V gene: TRBV19
D gene: -
clone size: -
J gene: TRBJ2-2

CDR3 protein: CASSAPGQGVAFF
CDR3 DNA: TGTGCCAGCAGCGCTCCGGGACAGGGCGTAGCTTTCTTT
V gene: TRBV2
D gene: TRBD1
clone size: -
J gene: TRBJ1-1

CDR3 protein: CASSVAAGKETQYF
CDR3 DNA: TGTGCCAGCAGCGTAGCCGCAGGGAAAGAGACCCAGTACTTC
V gene: TRBV9
D gene: -
clone size: -
J gene: TRBJ2-5

CDR3 protein: CASSPGGQANTEAFF
CDR3 DNA: TGCGCCAGCAGCCCCGGGGGGCAGGCGAACACTGAAGCTTTCTTT
V gene: TRBV5-1
D gene: -
clone size: -
J gene: TRBJ1-1

CDR3 protein: CASSALEGTDTQYF
CDR3 DNA: TGTGCCAGCAGTGCCCTGGAGGGGACAGATACGCAGTATTTT
V gene: TRBV25-1
D gene: -
clone size: -
J gene: TRBJ2-3

CDR3 protein: CASSQGTGANVLTF
CDR3 DNA: TGTGCCAGCAGCCAAGGGACAGGGGCCAACGTCCTGACTTTC
V gene: TRBV3-1/TRBV3-2
D gene: -
clone size: few
J gene: TRBJ2-6

CDR3 protein: CASRDRRDSGNTIYF
CDR3 DNA: TGTGCCAGCAGAGATAGACGGGACTCTGGAAACACCATATATTTT
V gene: TRBV6-5
D gene: -
clone size: once
J gene: TRBJ1-3

CDR3 protein: CASSFSGGSYEQYF
CDR3 DNA: TGTGCCAGCAGTTTCTCAGGTGGATCCTACGAGCAGTACTTC
V gene: TRBV28
D gene: -
clone size: -
J gene: TRBJ2-7

CDR3 protein: CASSLRTANYTF
CDR3 DNA: TGTGCCAGCAGCCTACGGACAGCGAACTACACCTTC
V gene: TRBV4-2
D gene: -
clone size: few
J gene: TRBJ1-2

CDR3 protein: CASSPGTPGQGAYEQYF
CDR3 DNA: TGTGCCAGCAGCCCCGGAACTCCGGGACAGGGGGCGTACGAGCAGTACTTC
V gene: TRBV7-9
D gene: TRBD1
clone size: -
J gene: TRBJ2-7

CDR3 protein: CASSKTGTGYEKLFF
CDR3 DNA: TGTGCCAGCAGTAAAACCGGGACAGGGTATGAAAAACTGTTTTTT
V gene: TRBV6-1
D gene: TRBD1
clone size: -
J gene: TRBJ1-4

CDR3 protein: CAIVSGRGLNEQYF
CDR3 DNA: TGTGCCATCGTCTCTGGCAGGGGGTTGAACGAGCAGTACTTC
V gene: TRBV19
D gene: TRBD1
clone size: once
J gene: TRBJ2-7

CDR3 protein: CSSKGVDTQYF
CDR3 DNA: TGCAGCTCAAAGGGGGTAGATACGCAGTATTTT
V gene: TRBV29-1
D gene: -
clone size: -
J gene: TRBJ2-3

CDR3 protein: CASSHGPPGGSYNSPLHF
CDR3 DNA: TGTGCCAGCAGCCACGGTCCCCCTGGGGGGTCCTATAATTCACCCCTCCACTTT
V gene: TRBV21-1
D gene: -
clone size: -
J gene: TRBJ1-6

CDR3 protein: CASSPARDRIPTEAFF
CDR3 DNA: TGTGCCAGCTCACCGGCACGGGACAGAATTCCCACTGAAGCTTTCTTT
V gene: TRBV18
D gene: TRBD1
clone size: -
J gene: TRBJ1-1

CDR3 protein: CASTRSGDSSYGYTF
CDR3 DNA: TGTGCCAGTACGCGATCGGGGGATAGTTCGTATGGCTACACCTTC
V gene: TRBV5-4
D gene: -
clone size: once
J gene: TRBJ1-2

CDR3 protein: CASSLVRGGGQPQHF
CDR3 DNA: TGTGCCAGCAGCTTAGTGCGGGGGGGAGGTCAGCCCCAGCATTTT
V gene: TRBV7-8
D gene: -
clone size: -
J gene: TRBJ1-5

CDR3 protein: CASSSPGTGVYNEQFF
CDR3 DNA: TGTGCCAGCAGTTCCCCCGGGACAGGGGTGTACAATGAGCAGTTCTTC
V gene: TRBV28
D gene: TRBD1
clone size: -
J gene: TRBJ2-1

CDR3 protein: CASSLMGSNYGYTF
CDR3 DNA: TGTGCCAGCAGTTTAATGGGCAGTAACTATGGCTACACCTTC
V gene: TRBV27
D gene: -
clone size: -
J gene: TRBJ1-2

CDR3 protein: CASSKREGQYTQYF
CDR3 DNA: TGTGCCAGCAGCAAGCGGGAGGGCCAATATACGCAGTATTTT
V gene: TRBV7-6
D gene: TRBD2
clone size: -
J gene: TRBJ2-3

CDR3 protein: CASRRTSGPSYEQYF
CDR3 DNA: TGTGCCAGCAGGCGAACTAGCGGGCCTTCCTACGAGCAGTACTTC
V gene: TRBV6-5
D gene: TRBD2
clone size: -
J gene: TRBJ2-7

CDR3 protein: CASSFLGRVNEKLFF
CDR3 DNA: TGTGCCAGCAGCTTTCTCGGGAGGGTAAATGAAAAACTGTTTTTT
V gene: TRBV7-2
D gene: -
clone size: -
J gene: TRBJ1-4

CDR3 protein: CASSVTGAARAYEQYF
CDR3 DNA: TGTGCCAGTAGTGTGACAGGGGCCGCTCGGGCCTACGAGCAGTACTTC
V gene: TRBV19
D gene: TRBD1
clone size: -
J gene: TRBJ2-7

CDR3 protein: CASRARGPSNQPQHF
CDR3 DNA: TGTGCCAGCAGAGCAAGGGGGCCAAGCAATCAGCCCCAGCATTTT
V gene: TRBV6-5
D gene: TRBD1
clone size: few
J gene: TRBJ1-5

CDR3 protein: CASTPDRNEQFF
CDR3 DNA: TGTGCCAGCACTCCTGACAGGAATGAGCAGTTCTTC
V gene: TRBV6-5
D gene: -
clone size: -
J gene: TRBJ2-1

CDR3 protein: CSVDRGAETQYF
CDR3 DNA: TGCAGCGTTGACAGGGGGGCCGAGACCCAGTACTTC
V gene: TRBV29-1
D gene: -
clone size: -
J gene: TRBJ2-5

CDR3 protein: CASRRGQIYEQYF
CDR3 DNA: TGTGCCAGCAGGAGGGGACAGATTTACGAGCAGTACTTC
V gene: TRBV6-5
D gene: TRBD1
clone size: -
J gene: TRBJ2-7

CDR3 protein: CASSLFAGNTEAFF
CDR3 DNA: TGTGCCAGCAGCTTGTTTGCAGGGAACACTGAAGCTTTCTTT
V gene: TRBV5-5
D gene: -
clone size: -
J gene: TRBJ1-1

CDR3 protein: CASSLRADYYEQYF
CDR3 DNA: TGTGCCAGCAGCCTCCGGGCCGACTACTACGAGCAGTACTTC
V gene: TRBV11-2
D gene: -
clone size: -
J gene: TRBJ2-7